A single sample is the source of the 12 T cell receptor beta chains below, sequenced in a study of type 1 regulatory T cells. Each CDR3 protein gets one entry after TCRdb re-called the reads with MiXCR. Altogether roughly 21,000 distinct CDR3 sequences are present, around half being singletons, with the ten largest covering under 5%. These receptors are not linked to any known antigen. The source material was cultured T cells, either the whole culture or a sorted T cell fraction (not recorded which). These receptors all come from a human donor in good health.

This clonotype was found a few times. CDR3 residues: CASSLIGLAGDTQYF. The CDR3 DNA is TGTGCCAGCAGCTTGATCGGGCTAGCTGGTGATACGCAGTATTTT. The chain uses TRBV5-6 and TRBJ2-3, with D maybe TRBD2 (5 bases). Trimming shortened V by 1 base and J by 6 bases, and 15 bases separated the two germline ends. This CDR3 spans 15 amino acids. Germline V lookup: CDR1 SGHDT, CDR2 YYEEEE.

The chain carries TRBV5-4 and TRBJ2-5; D tentatively reads TRBD1 or TRBD2 (5 bases each). The CDR3 length is 14 residues. Deletions cut 4 bases from V and 0 bases from J, with 10 bases between. The germline gives CDR1 SGHNT, CDR2 YYREEE (reference sequence). The CDR3 sequence: CASSPGRYQETQYF. The CDR3 DNA reads as TGTGCCAGCAGCCCGGGACGGTACCAAGAGACCCAGTACTTC.

In its sample, this clonotype was seen many times. The rearrangement joins TRBV7-2 to TRBJ1-1, with no clear D. Germline V gene lookup returns CDR1 SGHTA and CDR2 FQGNSA. This CDR3 is 13 amino acids long. V lost 4 bases, J lost 0 bases, and 6 bases lay in between. CDR3 sequence: CASSWRLNTEAFF. The CDR3 DNA is TGTGCCAGCAGCTGGAGGTTGAACACTGAAGCTTTCTTT.

The sample holds a few counts of this clonotype. V gene TRBV4-2 combines with J gene TRBJ1-2; 10 nucleotides match TRBD1. The junction had 6 bases not matched to a gene; V was cut back by 4 bases and J by 1 base. This CDR3 is built from 16 residues. CDR1 is LGHNA, CDR2 YNFKEQ, per germline. The CDR3 sequence is CASSRPGTGVNYGYTF. The DNA for the CDR3 is TGTGCCAGCAGCCGCCCCGGGACAGGGGTTAACTATGGCTACACCTTC.

The rearrangement joins TRBV5-1 to TRBJ2-5; possibly TRBD1 for D (5 bases). CDR1 is SGHRS, CDR2 YFSETQ, per germline. The CDR3 consists of 15 residues. The ends were cut back, 6 bases at V and 2 bases at J, with 17 bases in the middle. Here the CDR3 reads CASNTIGAEQETQYF. CDR3 sequence (DNA): TGCGCCAGCAATACTATAGGGGCGGAACAAGAGACCCAGTACTTC.

V and J are TRBV6-5 and TRBJ2-2; 9 bases map to TRBD2. V was pared by 5 bases and J by 3 bases, with 4 bases of the junction left unmatched. CDR1 MNHEY and CDR2 SVGAGI come from the germline V gene. The CDR3 extends over 15 amino acids. The CDR3 is CASSRLAVDTGELFF. The CDR3 region has the DNA TGTGCCAGCAGTCGACTAGCGGTGGACACCGGGGAGCTGTTTTTT.

The CDR3 sequence: CASTRASTEQYF. The CDR3 DNA reads TGTGCCAGCACCCGTGCATCAACCGAGCAGTACTTC. The chain uses TRBV12-3 or TRBV12-4 and TRBJ2-7, with unresolved D. V gave up 7 bases and J gave up 6 bases, with 13 bases separating them. The CDR3 totals 12 residues.

This clonotype ranks as medium-sized. In DNA, the CDR3 is TGTGCCAGCAGTGAGGGGGCTTTGTCGGAGCAGTACTTC. Its translation: CASSEGALSEQYF. This chain connects TRBV6-1 to TRBJ2-7; D perhaps matches TRBD1 (6 bases). Trimming cost V 3 bases and J 7 bases, with 13 bases left between them. Germline V gene sequence: CDR1 MNHNS, CDR2 SASEGT. The CDR3 covers 13 residues.

The rearrangement joins TRBV7-2 to TRBJ1-2; no definite D call. The V end lost 5 bases, the J end lost 4 bases, and 17 bases lay between the germline ends. Germline V gene sequence: CDR1 SGHTA, CDR2 FQGNSA. The CDR3 contains 15 residues. The CDR3 sequence: CASSPQSGNGYGYTF. For the CDR3, the DNA is TGTGCCAGCAGCCCGCAGTCGGGCAATGGCTATGGCTACACCTTC.

This clonotype occurred a few times. This rearrangement joins TRBV24-1 to TRBJ2-3; unclear D gene. The CDR3 spans 13 residues. Per the germline V gene, CDR1 is KGHDR and CDR2 is SFDVKD. V was pared by 6 bases and J by 6 bases, with 12 bases between. The DNA for the CDR3 is TGTGCCACCAGTTCTCCCTTCGGGGATACGCAGTATTTT. Its translation is CATSSPFGDTQYF.

The chain has TRBV6-5 and TRBJ1-2, with 7 nucleotides matching TRBD1. This CDR3 comprises 15 residues. The germline CDR1 and CDR2 sequences are MNHEY and SVGAGI. With 6 bases clipped from V and 4 bases from J, the junction kept 11 bases outside the gene matches. This chain's CDR3 is CASRPPGQRLYGYTF. The DNA for the CDR3 is TGTGCCAGCAGACCCCCGGGACAGAGACTCTATGGCTACACCTTC.

The chain combines TRBV7-2 with TRBJ1-1; D gene unclear. CDR3 size: 16 residues. Germline CDR1 reads SGHTA; CDR2 reads FQGNSA. Trimming stripped 2 bases from V and 0 bases from J, with 13 bases between. CDR3 sequence reads: CASSLMLRLMNTEAFF. The CDR3 nucleotides read TGTGCCAGCAGCTTAATGTTGCGTTTGATGAACACTGAAGCTTTCTTT. Full variable domain (outside the CDR3, taken from reference TRBV7-2 and TRBJ1-1): GAGVSQSPSNKVTEKGKDVELRCDPISGHTALYWYRQSLGQGLEFLIYFQGNSAPDKSGLPSDRFSAERTGGSVSTLTIQRTQQEDSAVYLCASSLMLRLMNTEAFFGQGTRLTVV.